The subject of this entry is one TCR beta chain. The PCR was carried out with 60 Vbeta primers and 13 Jbeta primers. TCRdb's copy holds only in-frame clones and misses some; the assay was immunoSEQ multiplex PCR. The sample lists some 160,000 clones; approximately 70% were seen once. Trimming pared 4 bases from V and 11 bases from J, leaving 26 bases between. The CDR3 runs 16 residues. Germline V gene data show CDR1 as MDHEN and CDR2 as SYDVKM. The sample belongs to a study of cytomegalovirus exposure and HLA in healthy donors. The source is a woman younger than 30 in good health and CMV-seropositive. The chain carries TRBV28 and TRBJ1-1, with D perhaps TRBD1 (5 bases). Sequencing was performed on PBMCs. This CDR3 reads CASSSPGQPNLEWAFF. The DNA for the CDR3 is TGTGCCAGCAGTTCTCCCGGACAACCAAATTTAGAGTGGGCTTTCTTT. Complete variable domain (other parts from reference TRBV28 and TRBJ1-1): DVKVTQSSRYLVKRTGEKVFLECVQDMDHENMFWYRQDPGLGLRLIYFSYDVKMKEKGDIPEGYSVSREKKERFSLILESASTNQTSMYLCASSSPGQPNLEWAFFGQGTRLTVV.